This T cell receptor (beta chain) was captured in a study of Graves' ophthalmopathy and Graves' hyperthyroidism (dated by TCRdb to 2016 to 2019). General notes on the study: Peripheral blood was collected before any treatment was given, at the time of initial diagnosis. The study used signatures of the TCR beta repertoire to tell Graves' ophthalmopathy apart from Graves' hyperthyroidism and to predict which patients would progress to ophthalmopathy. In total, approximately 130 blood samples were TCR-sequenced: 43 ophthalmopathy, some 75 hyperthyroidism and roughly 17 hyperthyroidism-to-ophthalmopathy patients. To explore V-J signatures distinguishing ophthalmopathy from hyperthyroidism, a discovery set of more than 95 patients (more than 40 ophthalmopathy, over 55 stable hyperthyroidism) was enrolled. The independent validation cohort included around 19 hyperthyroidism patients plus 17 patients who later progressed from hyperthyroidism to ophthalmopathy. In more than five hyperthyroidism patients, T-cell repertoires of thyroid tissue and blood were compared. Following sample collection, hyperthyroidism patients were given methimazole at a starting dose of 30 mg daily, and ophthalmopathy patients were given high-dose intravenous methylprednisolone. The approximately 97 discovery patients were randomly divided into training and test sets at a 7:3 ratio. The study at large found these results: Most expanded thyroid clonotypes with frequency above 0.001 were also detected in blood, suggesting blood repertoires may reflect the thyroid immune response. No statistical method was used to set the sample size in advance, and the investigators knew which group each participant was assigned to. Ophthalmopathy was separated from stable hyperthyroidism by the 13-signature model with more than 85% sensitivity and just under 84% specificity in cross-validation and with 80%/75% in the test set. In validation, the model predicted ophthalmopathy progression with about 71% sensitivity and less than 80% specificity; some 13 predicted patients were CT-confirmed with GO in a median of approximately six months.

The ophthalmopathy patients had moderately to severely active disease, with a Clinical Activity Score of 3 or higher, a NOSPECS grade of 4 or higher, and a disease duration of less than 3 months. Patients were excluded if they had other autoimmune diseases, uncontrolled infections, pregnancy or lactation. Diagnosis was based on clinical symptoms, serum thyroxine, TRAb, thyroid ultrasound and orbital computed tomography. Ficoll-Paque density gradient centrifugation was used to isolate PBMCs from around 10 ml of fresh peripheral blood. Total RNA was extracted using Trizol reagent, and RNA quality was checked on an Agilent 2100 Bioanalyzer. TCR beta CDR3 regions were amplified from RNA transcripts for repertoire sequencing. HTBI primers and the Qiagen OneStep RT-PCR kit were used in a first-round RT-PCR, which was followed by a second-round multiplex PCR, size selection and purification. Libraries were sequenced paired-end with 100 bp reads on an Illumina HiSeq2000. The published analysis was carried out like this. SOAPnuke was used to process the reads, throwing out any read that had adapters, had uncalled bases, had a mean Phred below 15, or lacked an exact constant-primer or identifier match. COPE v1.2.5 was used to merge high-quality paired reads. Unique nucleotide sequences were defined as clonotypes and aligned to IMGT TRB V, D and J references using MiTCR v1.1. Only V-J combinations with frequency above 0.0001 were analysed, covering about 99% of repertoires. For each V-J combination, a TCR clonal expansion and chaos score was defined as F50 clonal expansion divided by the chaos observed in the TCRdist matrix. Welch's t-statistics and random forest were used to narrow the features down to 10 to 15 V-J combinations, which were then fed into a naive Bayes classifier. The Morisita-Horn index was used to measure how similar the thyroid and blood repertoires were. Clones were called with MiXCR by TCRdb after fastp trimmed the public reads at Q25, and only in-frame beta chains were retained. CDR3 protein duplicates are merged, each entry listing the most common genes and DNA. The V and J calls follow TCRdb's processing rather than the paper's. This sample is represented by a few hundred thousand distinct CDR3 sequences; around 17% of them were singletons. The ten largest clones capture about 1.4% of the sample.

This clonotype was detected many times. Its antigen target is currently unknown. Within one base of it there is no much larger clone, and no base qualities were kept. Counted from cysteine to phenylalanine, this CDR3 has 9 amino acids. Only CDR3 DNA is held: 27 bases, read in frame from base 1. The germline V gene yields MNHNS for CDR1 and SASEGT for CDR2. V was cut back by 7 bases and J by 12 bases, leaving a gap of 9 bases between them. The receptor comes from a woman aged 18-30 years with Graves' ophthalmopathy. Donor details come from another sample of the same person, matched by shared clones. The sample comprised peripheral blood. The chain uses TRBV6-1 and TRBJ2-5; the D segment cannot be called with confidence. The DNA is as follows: TGTGCCAGCACCCCCCCCGAGTACTTC. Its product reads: CASTPPEYF.